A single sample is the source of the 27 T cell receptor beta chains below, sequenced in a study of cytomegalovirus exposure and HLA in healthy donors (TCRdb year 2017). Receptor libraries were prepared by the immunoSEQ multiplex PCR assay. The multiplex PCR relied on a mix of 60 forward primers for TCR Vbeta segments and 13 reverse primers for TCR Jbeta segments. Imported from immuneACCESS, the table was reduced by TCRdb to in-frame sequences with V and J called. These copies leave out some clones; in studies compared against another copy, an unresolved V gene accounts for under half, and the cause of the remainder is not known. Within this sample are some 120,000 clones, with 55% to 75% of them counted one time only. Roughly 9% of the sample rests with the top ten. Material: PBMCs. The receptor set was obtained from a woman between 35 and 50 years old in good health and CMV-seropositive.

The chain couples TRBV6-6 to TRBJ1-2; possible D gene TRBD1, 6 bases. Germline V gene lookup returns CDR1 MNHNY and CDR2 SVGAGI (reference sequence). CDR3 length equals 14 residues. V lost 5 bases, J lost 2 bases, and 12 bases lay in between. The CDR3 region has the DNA TGTGCCAGCAGTCTTACAGGGTCCAACTATGGCTACACCTTC. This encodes CASSLTGSNYGYTF.

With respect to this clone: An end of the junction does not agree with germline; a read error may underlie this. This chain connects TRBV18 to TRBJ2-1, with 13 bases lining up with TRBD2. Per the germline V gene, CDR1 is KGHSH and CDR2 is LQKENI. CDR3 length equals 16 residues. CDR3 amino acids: CASSPPGTSGNNERFF. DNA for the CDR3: TGTGCCAGCTCACCGCCCGGGACTAGCGGGAACAATGAGCGGTTCTTC.

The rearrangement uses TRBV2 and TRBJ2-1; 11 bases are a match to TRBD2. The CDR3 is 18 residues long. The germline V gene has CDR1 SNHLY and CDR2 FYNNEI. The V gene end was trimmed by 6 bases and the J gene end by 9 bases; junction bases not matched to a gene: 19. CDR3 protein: CASRPTSGGTLIRSEQFF. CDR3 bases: TGTGCCAGCAGGCCCACTAGCGGGGGAACGTTAATCAGGAGTGAGCAGTTCTTC.

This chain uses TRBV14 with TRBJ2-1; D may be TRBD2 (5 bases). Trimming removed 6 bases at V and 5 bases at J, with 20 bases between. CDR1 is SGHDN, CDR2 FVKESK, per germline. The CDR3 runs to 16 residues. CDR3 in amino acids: CASSQKTGGPNNEQFF. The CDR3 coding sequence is TGTGCCAGCAGTCAAAAAACCGGAGGACCGAACAATGAGCAGTTCTTC.

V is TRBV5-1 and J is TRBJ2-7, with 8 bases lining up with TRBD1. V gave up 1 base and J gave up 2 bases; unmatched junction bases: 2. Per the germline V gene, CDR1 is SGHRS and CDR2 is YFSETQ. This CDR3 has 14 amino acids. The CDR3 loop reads CASSLTTGAYEQYF. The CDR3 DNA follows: TGCGCCAGCAGCTTGACGACAGGGGCCTACGAGCAGTACTTC.

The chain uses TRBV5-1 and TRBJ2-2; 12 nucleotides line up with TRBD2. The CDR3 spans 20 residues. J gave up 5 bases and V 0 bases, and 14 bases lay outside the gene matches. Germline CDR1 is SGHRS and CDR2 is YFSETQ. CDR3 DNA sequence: TGCGCCAGCAGCTTGGCCGCGGGGCTAGCGGGAGGGCCAGGAACCGGGGAGCTGTTTTTT. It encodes CASSLAAGLAGGPGTGELFF.

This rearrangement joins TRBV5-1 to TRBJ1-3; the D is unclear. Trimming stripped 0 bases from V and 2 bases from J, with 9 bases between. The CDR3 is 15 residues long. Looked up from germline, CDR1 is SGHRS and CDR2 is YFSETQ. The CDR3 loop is CASSLVAVTGNTIYF. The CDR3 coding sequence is TGCGCCAGCAGCTTGGTGGCGGTGACTGGAAACACCATATATTTT.

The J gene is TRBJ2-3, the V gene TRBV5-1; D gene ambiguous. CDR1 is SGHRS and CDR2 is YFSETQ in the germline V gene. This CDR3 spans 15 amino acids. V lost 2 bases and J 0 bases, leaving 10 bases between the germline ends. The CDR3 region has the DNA TGCGCCAGCAGCTTATTGGCGGCTAGCACAGATACGCAGTATTTT. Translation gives CASSLLAASTDTQYF.

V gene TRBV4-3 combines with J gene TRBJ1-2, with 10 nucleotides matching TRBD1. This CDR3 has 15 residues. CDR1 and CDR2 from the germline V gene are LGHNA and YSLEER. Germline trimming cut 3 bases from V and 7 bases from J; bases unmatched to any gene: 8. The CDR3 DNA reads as TGCGCCAGCAGCCAGATCGGACAGGGGGAAGGTGGCTACACCTTC. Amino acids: CASSQIGQGEGGYTF.

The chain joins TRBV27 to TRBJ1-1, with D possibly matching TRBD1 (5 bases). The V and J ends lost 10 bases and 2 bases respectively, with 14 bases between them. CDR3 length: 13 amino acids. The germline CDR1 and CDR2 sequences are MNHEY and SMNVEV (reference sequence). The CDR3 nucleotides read TGTGCCACCAGATACGACAGCAACACTGAAGCTTTCTTT. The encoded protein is CATRYDSNTEAFF.

CDR3 sequence (DNA): TGCGCCAGCAGCTGGGGGGGACTAGACCGACCCATAAATTCTTACTACGAGCAGTACTTC. Protein sequence: CASSWGGLDRPINSYYEQYF. The genes are TRBV5-1 and TRBJ2-7, with 8 bases matching TRBD2. There are 20 residues in the CDR3. The trim removed 3 bases at V and 3 bases at J, leaving 23 bases unmatched. Per germline, CDR1 SGHRS and CDR2 YFSETQ. The whole variable domain, filled in from reference TRBV5-1 and TRBJ2-7, reads KAGVTQTPRYLIKTRGQQVTLSCSPISGHRSVSWYQQTPGQGLQFLFEYFSETQRNKGNFPGRFSGRQFSNSRSEMNVSTLELGDSALYLCASSWGGLDRPINSYYEQYFGPGTRLTVT.

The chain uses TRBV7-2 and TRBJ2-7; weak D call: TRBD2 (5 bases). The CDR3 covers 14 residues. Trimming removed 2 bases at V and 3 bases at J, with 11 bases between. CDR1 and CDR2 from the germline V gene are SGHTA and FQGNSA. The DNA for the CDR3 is TGTGCCAGCAGCTTAAACGGGATGAACTACGAGCAGTACTTC. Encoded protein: CASSLNGMNYEQYF.

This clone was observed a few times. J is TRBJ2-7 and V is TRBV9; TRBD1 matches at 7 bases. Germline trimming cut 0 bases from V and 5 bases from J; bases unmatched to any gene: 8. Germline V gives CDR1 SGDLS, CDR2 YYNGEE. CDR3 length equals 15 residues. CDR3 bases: TGTGCCAGCAGCGTAGACCTGGGACAGTTCGACGAGCAGTACTTC. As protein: CASSVDLGQFDEQYF.

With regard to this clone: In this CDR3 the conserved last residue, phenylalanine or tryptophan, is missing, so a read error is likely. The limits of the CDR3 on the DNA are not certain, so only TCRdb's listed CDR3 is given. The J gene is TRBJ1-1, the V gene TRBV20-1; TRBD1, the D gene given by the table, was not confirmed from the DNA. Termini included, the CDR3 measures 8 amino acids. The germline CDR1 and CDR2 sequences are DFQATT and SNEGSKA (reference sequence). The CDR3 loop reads CSALEGAV.

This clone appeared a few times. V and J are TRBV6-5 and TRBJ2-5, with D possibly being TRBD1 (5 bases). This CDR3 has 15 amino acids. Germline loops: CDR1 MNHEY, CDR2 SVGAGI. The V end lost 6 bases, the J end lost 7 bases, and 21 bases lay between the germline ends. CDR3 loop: CASRPPTAAGGTQYF. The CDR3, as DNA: TGTGCCAGCAGACCCCCGACAGCCGCTGGTGGGACCCAGTACTTC.

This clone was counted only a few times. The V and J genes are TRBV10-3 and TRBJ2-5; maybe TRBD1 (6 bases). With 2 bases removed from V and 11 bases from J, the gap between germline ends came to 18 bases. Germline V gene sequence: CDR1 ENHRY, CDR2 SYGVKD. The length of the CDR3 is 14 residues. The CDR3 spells CAISEEGDEGEQYF. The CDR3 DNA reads TGTGCCATCAGTGAGGAGGGAGACGAGGGGGAGCAGTACTTC.

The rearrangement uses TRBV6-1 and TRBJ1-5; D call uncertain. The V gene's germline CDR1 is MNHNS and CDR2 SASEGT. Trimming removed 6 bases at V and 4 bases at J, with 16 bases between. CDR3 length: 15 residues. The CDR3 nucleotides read TGTGCCAGCAGGCCTCTTCTCGGGTTAAATCAGCCCCAGCATTTT. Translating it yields CASRPLLGLNQPQHF.

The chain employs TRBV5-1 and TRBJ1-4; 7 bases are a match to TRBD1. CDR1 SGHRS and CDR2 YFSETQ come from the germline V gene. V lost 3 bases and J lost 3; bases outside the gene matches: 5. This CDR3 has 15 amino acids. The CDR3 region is CASSSTGASNEKLFF. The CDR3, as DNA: TGCGCCAGCAGCTCCACAGGGGCCTCTAATGAAAAACTGTTTTTT.

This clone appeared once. Here the CDR3 DNA reads TGCGCCAGCAGCCATGAAGGGGGCTTTTTCTACGAGCAGTACTTC. This codes for CASSHEGGFFYEQYF. The V call is TRBV4-3, the J call TRBJ2-7, with TRBD1 matching 7 bases. With 3 bases clipped from V and 3 bases from J, the junction kept 8 bases outside the gene matches. The CDR3 sequence is 15 residues long. Per the germline V gene, CDR1 is LGHNA and CDR2 is YSLEER.

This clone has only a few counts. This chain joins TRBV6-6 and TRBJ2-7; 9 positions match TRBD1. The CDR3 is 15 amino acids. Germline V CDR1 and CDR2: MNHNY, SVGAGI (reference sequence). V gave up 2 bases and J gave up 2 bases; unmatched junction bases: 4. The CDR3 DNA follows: TGTGCCAGCAGTTACGTCGGGACAGGGCCCTACGAGCAGTACTTC. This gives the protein CASSYVGTGPYEQYF.

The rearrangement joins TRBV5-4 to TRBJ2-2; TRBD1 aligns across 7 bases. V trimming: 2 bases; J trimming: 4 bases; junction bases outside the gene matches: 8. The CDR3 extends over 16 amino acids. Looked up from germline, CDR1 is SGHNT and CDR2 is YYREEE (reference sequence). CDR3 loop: CASSFPGQAATGELFF. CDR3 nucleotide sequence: TGTGCCAGCAGCTTCCCCGGACAGGCGGCCACCGGGGAGCTGTTTTTT.

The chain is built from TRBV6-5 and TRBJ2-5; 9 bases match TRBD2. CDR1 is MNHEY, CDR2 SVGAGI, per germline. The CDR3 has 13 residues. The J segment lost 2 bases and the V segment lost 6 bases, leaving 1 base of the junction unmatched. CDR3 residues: CASRTSGQETQYF. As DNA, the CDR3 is TGTGCCAGCAGGACTAGCGGTCAAGAGACCCAGTACTTC.

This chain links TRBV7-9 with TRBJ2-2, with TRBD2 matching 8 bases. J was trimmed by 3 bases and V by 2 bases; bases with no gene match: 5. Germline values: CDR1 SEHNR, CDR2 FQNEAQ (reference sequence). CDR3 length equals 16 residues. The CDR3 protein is CASSLNLAGDTGELFF. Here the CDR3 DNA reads TGTGCCAGCAGCTTAAACCTAGCGGGCGACACCGGGGAGCTGTTTTTT.

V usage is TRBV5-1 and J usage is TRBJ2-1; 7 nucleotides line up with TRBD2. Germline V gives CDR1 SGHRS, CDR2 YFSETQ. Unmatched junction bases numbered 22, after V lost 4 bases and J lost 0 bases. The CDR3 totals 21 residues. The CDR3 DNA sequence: TGCGCCAGCAGCCCATCCGCCTCGGGACTATCATGGTTAAGCTCCTACAATGAGCAGTTCTTC. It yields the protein CASSPSASGLSWLSSYNEQFF.

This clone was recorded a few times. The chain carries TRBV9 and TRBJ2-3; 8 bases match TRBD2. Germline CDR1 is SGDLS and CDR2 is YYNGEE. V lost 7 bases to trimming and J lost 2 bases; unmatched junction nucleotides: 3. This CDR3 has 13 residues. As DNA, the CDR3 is TGTGCCAGCGGACTAGCTCTCACAGATACGCAGTATTTT. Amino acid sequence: CASGLALTDTQYF. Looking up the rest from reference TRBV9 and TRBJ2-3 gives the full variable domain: DSGVTQTPKHLITATGQRVTLRCSPRSGDLSVYWYQQSLDQGLQFLIQYYNGEERAKGNILERFSAQQFPDLHSELNLSSLELGDSALYFCASGLALTDTQYFGPGTRLTVL.

The CDR3 here is CASSRRGNTEAFF. For the CDR3, the DNA is TGCGCCAGCAGCCGGAGGGGGAACACTGAAGCTTTCTTT. The V and J genes are TRBV4-3 and TRBJ1-1; a possible D gene is TRBD1 (5 bases). The CDR3 is made up of 13 amino acids. Trimming shortened V by 4 bases and J by 1 base, and 7 bases separated the two germline ends. Germline CDR1 reads LGHNA; CDR2 reads YSLEER.

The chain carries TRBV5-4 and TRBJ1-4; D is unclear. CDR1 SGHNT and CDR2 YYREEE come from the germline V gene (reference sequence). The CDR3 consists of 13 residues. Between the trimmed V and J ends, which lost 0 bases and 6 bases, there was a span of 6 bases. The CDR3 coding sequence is TGTGCCAGCAGCTTGGAAGAGGATGAAAAACTGTTTTTT. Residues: CASSLEEDEKLFF.